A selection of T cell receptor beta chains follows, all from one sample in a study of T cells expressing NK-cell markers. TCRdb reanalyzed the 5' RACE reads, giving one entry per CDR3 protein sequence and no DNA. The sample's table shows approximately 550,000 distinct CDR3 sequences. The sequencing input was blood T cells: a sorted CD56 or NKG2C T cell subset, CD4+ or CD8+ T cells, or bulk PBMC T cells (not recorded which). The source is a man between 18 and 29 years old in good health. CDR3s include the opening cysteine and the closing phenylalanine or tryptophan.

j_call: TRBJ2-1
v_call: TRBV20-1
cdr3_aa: CSASPLSRGLTEQFF

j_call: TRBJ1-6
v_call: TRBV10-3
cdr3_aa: CAITGREDSPLHF

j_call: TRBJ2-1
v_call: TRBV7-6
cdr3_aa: CASSLVLAGGPVSYNEQFF

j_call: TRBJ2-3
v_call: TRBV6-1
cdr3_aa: CASSEARALTQYF

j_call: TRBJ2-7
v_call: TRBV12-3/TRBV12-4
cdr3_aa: CASSLTPGSFYEQYF

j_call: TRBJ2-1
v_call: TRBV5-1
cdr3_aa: CASSLKSAGDYNEQFF

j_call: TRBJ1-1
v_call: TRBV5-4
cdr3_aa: CASSFLQGTEAFF

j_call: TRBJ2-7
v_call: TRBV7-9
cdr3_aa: CASSATRAREQYF

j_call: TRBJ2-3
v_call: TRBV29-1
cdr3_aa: CSSDTGISKDTQYF

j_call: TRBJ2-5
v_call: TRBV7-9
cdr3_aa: CASSYDAGGVEAQYF

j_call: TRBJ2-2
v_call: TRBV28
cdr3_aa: CASIRPGNTGELFF

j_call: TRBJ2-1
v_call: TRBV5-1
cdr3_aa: CASSGEREFYNEQFF

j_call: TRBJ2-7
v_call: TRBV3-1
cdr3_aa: CASSQWGEYPLYEQYF

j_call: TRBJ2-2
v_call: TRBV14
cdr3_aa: CASSQRRSPLGELFF

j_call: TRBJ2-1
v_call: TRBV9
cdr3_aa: CASSVVYESGTSGRVSYNEQFF

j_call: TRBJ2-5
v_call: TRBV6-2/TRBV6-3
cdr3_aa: CASRQNQETQYF

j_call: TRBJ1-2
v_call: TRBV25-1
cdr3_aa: CASGGVSGYTF

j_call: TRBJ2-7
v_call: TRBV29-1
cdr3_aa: CSVVLAREQYF

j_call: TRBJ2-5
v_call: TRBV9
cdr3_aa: CASSGPGLASQETQYF

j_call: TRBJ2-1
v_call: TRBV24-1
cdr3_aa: CATSDLVGGRNEQFF

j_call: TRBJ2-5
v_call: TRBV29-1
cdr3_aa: CSVEEGSRGGETQYF

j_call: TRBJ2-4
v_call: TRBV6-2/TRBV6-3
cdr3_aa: CASSYPGQGFGNIQYF

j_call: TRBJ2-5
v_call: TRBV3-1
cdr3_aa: CASSQGLADQETQYF

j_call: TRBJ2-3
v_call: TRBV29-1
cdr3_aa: CSVEGRLATDTQYF

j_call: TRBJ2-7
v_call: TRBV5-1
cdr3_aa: CASSARTGGVWYF

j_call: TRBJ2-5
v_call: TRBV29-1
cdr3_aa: CSVLGQEQETQYF

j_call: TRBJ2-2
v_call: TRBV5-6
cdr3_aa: CASSLVGQDTGELFF

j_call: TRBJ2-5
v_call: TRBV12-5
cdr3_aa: CASGSPYQETQYF

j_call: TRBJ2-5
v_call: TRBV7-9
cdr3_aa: CASSSPSGQETQYF

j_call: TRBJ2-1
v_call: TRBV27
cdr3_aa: CASSPLGQGADEQFF

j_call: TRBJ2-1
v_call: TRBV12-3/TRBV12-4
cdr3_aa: CASRRLGESYNEQFF

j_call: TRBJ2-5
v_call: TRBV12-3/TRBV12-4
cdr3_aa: CASSFSSGGTYF

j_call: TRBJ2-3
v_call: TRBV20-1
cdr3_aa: CSARDRQRISTDTQYF

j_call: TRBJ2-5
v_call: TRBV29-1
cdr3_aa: CSVEQPRGETQYF

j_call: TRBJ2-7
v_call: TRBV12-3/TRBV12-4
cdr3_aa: CASSPTTGREYF

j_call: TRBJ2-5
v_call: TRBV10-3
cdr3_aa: CAISLSLQETQYF

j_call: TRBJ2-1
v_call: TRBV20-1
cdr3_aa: CSARPSGENEQFF

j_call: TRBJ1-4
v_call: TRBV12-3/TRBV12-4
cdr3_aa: CASSFRTGGLSPNEKLFF

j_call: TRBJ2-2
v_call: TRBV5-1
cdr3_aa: CASSFLQVAGELFF

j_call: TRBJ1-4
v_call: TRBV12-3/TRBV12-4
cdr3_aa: CASSSRESEKLFF

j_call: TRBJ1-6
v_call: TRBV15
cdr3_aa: CATSRDKGGNSPLHF

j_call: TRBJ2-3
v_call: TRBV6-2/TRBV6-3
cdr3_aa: CVTRIFPDTQYF

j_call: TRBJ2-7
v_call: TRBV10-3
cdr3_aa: CAIRRTSATGSYEQYF

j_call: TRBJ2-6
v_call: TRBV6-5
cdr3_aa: CASTNRGVLTF